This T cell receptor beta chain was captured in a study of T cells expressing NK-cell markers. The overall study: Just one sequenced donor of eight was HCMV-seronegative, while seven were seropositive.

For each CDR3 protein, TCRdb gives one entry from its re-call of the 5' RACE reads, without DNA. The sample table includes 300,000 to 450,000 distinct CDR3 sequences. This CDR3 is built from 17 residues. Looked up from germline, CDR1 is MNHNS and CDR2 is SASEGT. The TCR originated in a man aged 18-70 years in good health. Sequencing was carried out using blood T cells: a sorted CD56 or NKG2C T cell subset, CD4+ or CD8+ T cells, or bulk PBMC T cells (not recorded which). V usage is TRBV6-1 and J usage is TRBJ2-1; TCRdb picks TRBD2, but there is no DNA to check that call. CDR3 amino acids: CASSETKTSGFTNEQFF.